These T cell receptor beta chains were read from a single sample in a study of control samples from healthy donors and cancer patients. Some clones are missing from TCRdb's copy, which holds only in-frame ones; the method was immunoSEQ multiplex PCR. The sample includes some 120,000 clones, 88% of them seen just once. Sequencing input: blood. These TCRs come from a woman in her 70s in good health. Each CDR3 is given with its conserved first and last residue. A D gene is named only where the DNA matches it firmly. Some rows mark clone size as missing; the rest say once, few, many or name a class of expanded clone.

d_call: -; j_call: TRBJ2-2; v_call: TRBV19; clone_size: -; cdr3_aa: CASSMSGSTGELFF; cdr3_nt: TGTGCCAGTAGTATGTCAGGCTCCACCGGGGAGCTGTTTTTT
d_call: -; j_call: TRBJ1-4; v_call: TRBV3-1/TRBV3-2; clone_size: once; cdr3_aa: CASSPAPQGEKLFF; cdr3_nt: TGTGCCAGCAGCCCGGCTCCCCAAGGAGAAAAACTGTTTTTT
d_call: TRBD1; j_call: TRBJ1-2; v_call: TRBV5-1; clone_size: -; cdr3_aa: CASSEGAGYGYTF; cdr3_nt: TGCGCCAGCAGTGAGGGGGCCGGCTATGGCTACACCTTC
d_call: -; j_call: TRBJ2-5; v_call: TRBV7-3; clone_size: -; cdr3_aa: CASSPMAAGTQYF; cdr3_nt: TGTGCCAGCAGCCCAATGGCGGCGGGGACCCAGTACTTC
d_call: TRBD1; j_call: TRBJ1-1; v_call: TRBV19; clone_size: few; cdr3_aa: CATATGAYTEAFF; cdr3_nt: TGTGCCACCGCGACAGGGGCATACACTGAAGCTTTCTTT
d_call: -; j_call: TRBJ1-2; v_call: TRBV28; clone_size: -; cdr3_aa: CASSNSGAGLGGYTF; cdr3_nt: TGTGCCAGCAGTAATTCGGGGGCGGGACTTGGTGGCTACACCTTC
d_call: -; j_call: TRBJ2-4; v_call: TRBV18; clone_size: once; cdr3_aa: CASSRDSQNIQYF; cdr3_nt: TGTGCCAGCTCCCGCGACAGTCAAAACATTCAGTACTTC
d_call: -; j_call: TRBJ2-3; v_call: TRBV7-3; clone_size: -; cdr3_aa: CASSQRVSSADTQYF; cdr3_nt: TGTGCCAGCAGCCAACGTGTCAGCTCCGCAGATACGCAGTATTTT
d_call: -; j_call: TRBJ1-6; v_call: TRBV14; clone_size: -; cdr3_aa: CASSQVPGSPLHF; cdr3_nt: TGTGCCAGCAGCCAAGTACCAGGTTCACCCCTCCACTTT
d_call: -; j_call: TRBJ2-2; v_call: TRBV29-1; clone_size: -; cdr3_aa: CSAGYTGELFF; cdr3_nt: TGCAGCGCCGGGTACACCGGGGAGCTGTTTTTT
d_call: TRBD1; j_call: TRBJ1-3; v_call: TRBV6-5; clone_size: -; cdr3_aa: CASSLYRGGGTIYF; cdr3_nt: TGTGCCAGCAGTTTATACAGGGGGGGTGGCACCATATATTTT
d_call: -; j_call: TRBJ2-5; v_call: TRBV6-5; clone_size: -; cdr3_aa: CASSPGTGATQYF; cdr3_nt: TGTGCCAGCAGTCCCGGGACCGGGGCTACCCAGTACTTC
d_call: TRBD1; j_call: TRBJ2-3; v_call: TRBV5-5; clone_size: -; cdr3_aa: CASSLVTGVTQYF; cdr3_nt: TGTGCCAGCAGCTTGGTGACAGGGGTAACGCAGTATTTT
d_call: -; j_call: TRBJ2-7; v_call: TRBV19; clone_size: -; cdr3_aa: CASRNLKGRDEQYF; cdr3_nt: TGTGCCAGTAGGAATCTGAAGGGTCGAGACGAGCAGTACTTC
d_call: TRBD2; j_call: TRBJ2-7; v_call: TRBV7-2; clone_size: -; cdr3_aa: CASSLASGGAYEQYF; cdr3_nt: TGTGCCAGCAGTCTAGCTAGCGGGGGGGCCTACGAGCAGTACTTC
d_call: -; j_call: TRBJ1-5; v_call: TRBV12-2; clone_size: -; cdr3_aa: CASRSLTGRSKPQHF; cdr3_nt: TGTGCAAGTCGCTCCCTGACAGGCCGTTCAAAGCCCCAGCATTTT
d_call: TRBD2; j_call: TRBJ2-3; v_call: TRBV6-4; clone_size: -; cdr3_aa: CASREGLGLTDTQYF; cdr3_nt: TGTGCCAGCAGAGAAGGACTAGGCCTCACAGATACGCAGTATTTT
d_call: -; j_call: TRBJ2-7; v_call: TRBV4-1; clone_size: -; cdr3_aa: CASSQDLYEQYF; cdr3_nt: TGCGCCAGCAGCCAAGATTTGTACGAGCAGTACTTC
d_call: -; j_call: TRBJ2-5; v_call: TRBV7-9; clone_size: -; cdr3_aa: CASSFQVEGTQYF; cdr3_nt: TGTGCCAGCAGCTTCCAAGTGGAGGGGACCCAGTACTTC
d_call: -; j_call: TRBJ1-1; v_call: TRBV6-1; clone_size: -; cdr3_aa: CASSEGRGTEAFF; cdr3_nt: TGTGCCAGCAGTGAAGGGAGAGGCACTGAAGCTTTCTTT
d_call: TRBD1; j_call: TRBJ2-5; v_call: TRBV3-1/TRBV3-2; clone_size: -; cdr3_aa: CASSQRDSQETQYF; cdr3_nt: TGTGCCAGCAGCCAAAGGGACAGCCAAGAGACCCAGTACTTC
d_call: -; j_call: TRBJ1-5; v_call: TRBV19; clone_size: -; cdr3_aa: CASSTTGYSNQPQHF; cdr3_nt: TGTGCCAGTAGTACGACAGGCTATAGCAATCAGCCCCAGCATTTT
d_call: -; j_call: TRBJ1-1; v_call: TRBV4-3; clone_size: -; cdr3_aa: CASSQDRDTEAFF; cdr3_nt: TGCGCCAGCAGCCAAGATCGGGACACTGAAGCTTTCTTT
d_call: -; j_call: TRBJ2-7; v_call: TRBV7-8; clone_size: -; cdr3_aa: CASSLVVASEQYF; cdr3_nt: TGTGCCAGCAGCTTAGTGGTAGCAAGTGAGCAGTACTTC
d_call: -; j_call: TRBJ1-1; v_call: TRBV4-3; clone_size: -; cdr3_aa: CASSQVNGNTEAFF; cdr3_nt: TGCGCCAGCAGCCAAGTTAATGGGAACACTGAAGCTTTCTTT
d_call: TRBD2; j_call: TRBJ2-5; v_call: TRBV2; clone_size: -; cdr3_aa: CASSELAGEETQYF; cdr3_nt: TGTGCCAGCAGTGAACTAGCGGGAGAAGAGACCCAGTACTTC